This T cell receptor beta chain came from a study of T cells in localized non-small cell lung cancer. Study outcomes and limitations: Among blood samples, higher T cell density accompanied longer overall survival.

This table comes from immunoSEQ multiplex PCR, and its TCRdb copy is limited to in-frame clones, with some not included. Of around 19,000 clones in the sample, around 88% were seen once. The CDR3 has 16 residues. Per the germline V gene, CDR1 is KGHSH and CDR2 is LQKENI. V was pared by 0 bases and J by 6 bases, with 8 bases of the junction left unmatched. Worth noting for this clone: Its antigen is unknown.

The rearrangement joins TRBV18 to TRBJ2-3, with 8 bases fitting TRBD2. The receptor's source is a male donor aged 60 or over with stage III lung adenocarcinoma. The sequenced sample was peripheral blood, obtained before any cancer treatment. As DNA, the CDR3 is TGTGCCAGCTCACCACCGAGCGGGGGCTATCCGGATACGCAGTATTTT. Its translation is CASSPPSGGYPDTQYF.